These 3 T cell receptor beta chains came from one sample sequenced in a study of blood T cell repertoires in COVID-19 (dated by TCRdb to about 2020). Libraries were built with the immunoSEQ multiplex PCR assay. TCRdb limited this immuneACCESS table to in-frame rearrangements with V and J called. A share of clones is missing; checked studies link under half to unresolved V genes, and the rest is unexplained. This sample is represented by about 200,000 clones; more than 75% of them were singletons. The ten largest clones take up around 4.8% of the sample. The sample comprised peripheral blood. All receptors come from a human donor in a cohort sampled during active COVID-19.

This clone was counted a single time. The chain joins TRBV12-3 or TRBV12-4 to TRBJ2-2; tentative D call: TRBD2 (6 bases). This CDR3 comprises 13 residues. V was clipped by 1 base and J by 6 bases, with 6 bases between them. The CDR3 bases are TGTGCCAGCAGTTTAGGGGGGGCCGGGGAGCTGTTTTTT. Its protein is CASSLGGAGELFF.

The J gene is TRBJ2-7, the V gene TRBV7-2, with 7 bases identical to TRBD2. Germline V gene sequence: CDR1 SGHTA, CDR2 FQGNSA. V dropped 7 bases and J dropped 0; count of bases not matched to a gene: 6. This CDR3 region has 14 residues. CDR3 sequence reads: CASTPVAGSYEQYF. The CDR3, as DNA: TGTGCCAGCACCCCGGTAGCGGGCTCCTACGAGCAGTACTTC.

The genes are TRBV6-5 and TRBJ2-2; D perhaps matches TRBD1 (5 bases). CDR3 size: 15 residues. The V end lost 2 bases, the J end lost 6 bases, and 13 bases lay between the germline ends. Germline V CDR1 and CDR2: MNHEY, SVGAGI. The CDR3: CASSYGQGPAGELFF. The CDR3 DNA reads as TGTGCCAGCAGTTACGGCCAGGGCCCAGCCGGGGAGCTGTTTTTT.